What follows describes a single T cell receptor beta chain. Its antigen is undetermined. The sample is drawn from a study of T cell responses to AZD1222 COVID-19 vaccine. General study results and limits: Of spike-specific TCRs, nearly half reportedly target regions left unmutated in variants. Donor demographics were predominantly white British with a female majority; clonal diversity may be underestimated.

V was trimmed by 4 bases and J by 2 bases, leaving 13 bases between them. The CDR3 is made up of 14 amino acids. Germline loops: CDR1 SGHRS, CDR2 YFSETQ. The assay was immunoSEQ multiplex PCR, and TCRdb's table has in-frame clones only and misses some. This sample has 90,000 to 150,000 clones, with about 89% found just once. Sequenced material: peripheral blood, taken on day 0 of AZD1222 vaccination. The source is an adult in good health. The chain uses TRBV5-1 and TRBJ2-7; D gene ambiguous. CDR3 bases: TGCGCCAGCAGCCCCCCGGACGTCGCCTACGAGCAGTACTTC. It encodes CASSPPDVAYEQYF.